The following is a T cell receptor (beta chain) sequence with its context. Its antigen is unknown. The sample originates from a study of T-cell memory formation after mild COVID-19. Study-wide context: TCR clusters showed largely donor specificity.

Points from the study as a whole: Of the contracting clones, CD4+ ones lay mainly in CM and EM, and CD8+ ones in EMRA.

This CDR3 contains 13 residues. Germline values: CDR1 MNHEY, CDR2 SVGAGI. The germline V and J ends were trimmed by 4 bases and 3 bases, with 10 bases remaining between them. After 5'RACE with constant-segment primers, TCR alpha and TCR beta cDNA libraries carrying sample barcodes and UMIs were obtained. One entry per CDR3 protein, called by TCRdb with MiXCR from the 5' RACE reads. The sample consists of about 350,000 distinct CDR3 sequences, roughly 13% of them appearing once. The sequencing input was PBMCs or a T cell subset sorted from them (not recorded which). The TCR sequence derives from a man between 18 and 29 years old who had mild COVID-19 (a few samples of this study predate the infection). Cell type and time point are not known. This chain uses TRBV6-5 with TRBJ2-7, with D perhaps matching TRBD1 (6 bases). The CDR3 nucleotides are TGTGCCAGCAGTTTCCTCAGGGGCTACGAGCAGTACGTC. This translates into CASSFLRGYEQYV.